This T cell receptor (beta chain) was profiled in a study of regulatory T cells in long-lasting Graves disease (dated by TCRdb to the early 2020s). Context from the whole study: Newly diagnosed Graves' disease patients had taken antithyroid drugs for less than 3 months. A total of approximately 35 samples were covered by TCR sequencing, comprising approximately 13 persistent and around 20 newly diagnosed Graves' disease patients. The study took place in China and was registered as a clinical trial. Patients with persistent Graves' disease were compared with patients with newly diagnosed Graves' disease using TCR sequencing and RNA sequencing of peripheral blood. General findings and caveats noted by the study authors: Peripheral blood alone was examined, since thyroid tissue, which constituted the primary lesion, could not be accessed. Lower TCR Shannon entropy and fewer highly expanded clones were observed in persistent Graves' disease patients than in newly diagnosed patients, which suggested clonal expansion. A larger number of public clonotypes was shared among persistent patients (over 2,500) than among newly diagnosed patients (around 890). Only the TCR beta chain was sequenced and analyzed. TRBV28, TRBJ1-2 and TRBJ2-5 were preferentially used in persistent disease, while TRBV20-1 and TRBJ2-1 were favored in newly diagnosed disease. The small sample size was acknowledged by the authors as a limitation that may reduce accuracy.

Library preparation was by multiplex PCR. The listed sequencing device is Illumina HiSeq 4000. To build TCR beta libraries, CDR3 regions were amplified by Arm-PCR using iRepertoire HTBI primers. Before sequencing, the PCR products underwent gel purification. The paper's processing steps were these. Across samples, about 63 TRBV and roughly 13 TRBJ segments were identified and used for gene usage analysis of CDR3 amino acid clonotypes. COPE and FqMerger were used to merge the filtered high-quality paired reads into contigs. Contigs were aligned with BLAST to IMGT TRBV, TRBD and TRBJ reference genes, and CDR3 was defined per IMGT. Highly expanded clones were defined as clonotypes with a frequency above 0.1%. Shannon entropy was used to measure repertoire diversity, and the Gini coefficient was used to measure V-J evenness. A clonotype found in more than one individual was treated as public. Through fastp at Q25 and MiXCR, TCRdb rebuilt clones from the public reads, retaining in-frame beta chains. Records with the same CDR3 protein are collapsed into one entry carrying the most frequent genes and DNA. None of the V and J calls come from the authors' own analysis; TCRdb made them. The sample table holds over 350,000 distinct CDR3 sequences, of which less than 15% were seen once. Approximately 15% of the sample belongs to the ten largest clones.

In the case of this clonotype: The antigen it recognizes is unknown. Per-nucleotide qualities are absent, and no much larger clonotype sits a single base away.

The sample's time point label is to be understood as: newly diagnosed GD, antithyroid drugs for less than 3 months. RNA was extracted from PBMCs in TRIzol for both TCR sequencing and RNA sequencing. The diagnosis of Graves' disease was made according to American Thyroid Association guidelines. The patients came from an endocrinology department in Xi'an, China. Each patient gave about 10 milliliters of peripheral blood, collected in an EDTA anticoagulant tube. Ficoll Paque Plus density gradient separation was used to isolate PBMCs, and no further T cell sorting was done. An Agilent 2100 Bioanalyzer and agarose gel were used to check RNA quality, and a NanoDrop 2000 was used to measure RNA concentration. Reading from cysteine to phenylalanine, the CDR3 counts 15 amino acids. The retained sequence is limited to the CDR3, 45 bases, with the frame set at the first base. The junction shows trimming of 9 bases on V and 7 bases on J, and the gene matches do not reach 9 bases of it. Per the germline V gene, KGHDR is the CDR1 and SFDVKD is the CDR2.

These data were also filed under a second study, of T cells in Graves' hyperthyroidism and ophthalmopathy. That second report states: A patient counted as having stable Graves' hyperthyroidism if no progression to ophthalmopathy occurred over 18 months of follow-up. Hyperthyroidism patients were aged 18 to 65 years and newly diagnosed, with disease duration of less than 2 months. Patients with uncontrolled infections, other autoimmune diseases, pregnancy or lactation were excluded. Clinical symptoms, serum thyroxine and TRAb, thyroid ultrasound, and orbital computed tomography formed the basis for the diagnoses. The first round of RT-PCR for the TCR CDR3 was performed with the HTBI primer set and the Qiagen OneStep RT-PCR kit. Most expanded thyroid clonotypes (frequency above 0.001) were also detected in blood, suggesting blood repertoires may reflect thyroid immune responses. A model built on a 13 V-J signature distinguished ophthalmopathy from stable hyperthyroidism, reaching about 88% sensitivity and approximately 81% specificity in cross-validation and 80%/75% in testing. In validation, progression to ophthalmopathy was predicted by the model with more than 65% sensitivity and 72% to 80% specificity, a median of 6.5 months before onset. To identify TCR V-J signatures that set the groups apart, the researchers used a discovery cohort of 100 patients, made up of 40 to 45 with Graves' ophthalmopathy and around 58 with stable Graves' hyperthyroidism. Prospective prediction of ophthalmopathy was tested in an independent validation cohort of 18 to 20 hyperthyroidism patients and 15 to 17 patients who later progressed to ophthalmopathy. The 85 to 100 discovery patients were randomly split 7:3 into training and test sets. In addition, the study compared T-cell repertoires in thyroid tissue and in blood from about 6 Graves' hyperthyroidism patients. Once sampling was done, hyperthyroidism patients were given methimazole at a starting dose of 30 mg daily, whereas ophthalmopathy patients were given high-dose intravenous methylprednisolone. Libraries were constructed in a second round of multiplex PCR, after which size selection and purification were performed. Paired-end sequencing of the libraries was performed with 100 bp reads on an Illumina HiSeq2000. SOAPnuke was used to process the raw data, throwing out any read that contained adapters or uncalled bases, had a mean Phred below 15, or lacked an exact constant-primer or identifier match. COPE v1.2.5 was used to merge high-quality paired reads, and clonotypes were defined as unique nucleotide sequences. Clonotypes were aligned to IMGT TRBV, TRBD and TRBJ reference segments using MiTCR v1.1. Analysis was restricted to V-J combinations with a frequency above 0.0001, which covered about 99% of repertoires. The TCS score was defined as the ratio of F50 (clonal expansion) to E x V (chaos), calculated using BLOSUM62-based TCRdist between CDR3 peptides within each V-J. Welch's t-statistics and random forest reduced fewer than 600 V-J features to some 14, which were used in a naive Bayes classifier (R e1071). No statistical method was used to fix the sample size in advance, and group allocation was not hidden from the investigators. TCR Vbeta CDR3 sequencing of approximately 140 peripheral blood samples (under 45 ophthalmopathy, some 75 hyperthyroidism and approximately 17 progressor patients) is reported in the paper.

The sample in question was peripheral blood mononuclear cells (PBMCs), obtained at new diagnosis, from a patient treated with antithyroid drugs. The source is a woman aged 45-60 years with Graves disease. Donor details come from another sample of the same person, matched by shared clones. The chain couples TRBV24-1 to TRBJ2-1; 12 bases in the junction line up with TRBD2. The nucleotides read TGTGCCACCGGAGGACTAGCGGGAACCGGGAATGAGCAGTTCTTC. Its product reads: CATGGLAGTGNEQFF.